This is a list of T cell receptor beta chains from one sample in a study of response to subunit inactivated influenza vaccine. Via MiXCR, TCRdb re-called the RT-PCR reads, giving one row per CDR3 protein. The data hold roughly 160,000 distinct CDR3 sequences, with approximately 11% observed a single time. The sequencing here drew on non-naive T cells sorted from PBMCs, taken roughly 45 days after vaccination. The receptors come from a middle-aged man who received an inactivated influenza vaccine. CDR3s leave out the opening cysteine and the closing phenylalanine or tryptophan.

v_call	j_call	cdr3_aa
TRBV7-2	TRBJ1-1	ASSLWTGANTEAF
TRBV29-1	TRBJ2-5	SVAGSETMQETQY
TRBV12-3/TRBV12-4	TRBJ2-1	ASSLAGGPHYEQF
TRBV18	TRBJ2-1	ASSTVLVGNEQF
TRBV6-4	TRBJ1-2	ASSQGAGYT
TRBV2	TRBJ2-3	AISSPGLAEKSTDTQY
TRBV7-3	TRBJ2-7	ASSFRLASRAREQY
TRBV20-1	TRBJ1-2	SANKQGLRYGYT
TRBV3-1	TRBJ1-3	ASSQGVADTIY
TRBV20-1	TRBJ2-3	SARGAGTSGGTSTDTQY
TRBV20-1	TRBJ2-1	SARGTQGWEQF
TRBV5-1	TRBJ2-5	ASSLASGGAAETQY
TRBV10-1	TRBJ2-1	ASSELGGAVNEQF
TRBV18	TRBJ1-1	ASSPQGAGTEAF
TRBV5-1	TRBJ2-3	ASGSGALDTQY
TRBV7-2	TRBJ2-5	ASSQLAGVLETQY
TRBV12-3/TRBV12-4	TRBJ2-1	ASSIGGRQF
TRBV20-1	TRBJ2-3	SVGSGRTDTQY
TRBV7-3	TRBJ2-2	ASSFETNTGELF
TRBV3-1	TRBJ1-2	ASSPDPTYGYT
TRBV20-1	TRBJ2-1	SARDLTLGPNEQF
TRBV6-5	TRBJ2-5	ASSSDYSGQETQY
TRBV20-1	TRBJ2-1	SARTLRDEQF
TRBV28	TRBJ1-2	ASKRVGTGTFGYT
TRBV5-6	TRBJ2-4	ASSHRGTPGIQY
TRBV6-2/TRBV6-3	TRBJ2-7	ASGNLSYEQY
TRBV7-9	TRBJ1-5	ASSWGGPNSNQPQH
TRBV7-3	TRBJ2-1	ASTQPNLANEQF
TRBV7-2	TRBJ1-1	ASSYRATGEAF
TRBV6-2/TRBV6-3	TRBJ2-4	ASSLSGGVAKNIQY
TRBV7-8	TRBJ2-3	ASSFSGGGSDTQY
TRBV20-1	TRBJ2-3	SAPLPFSGTDTQY
TRBV20-1	TRBJ1-1	SARDPRGEGTEAF
TRBV7-8	TRBJ2-7	ASSSGQRPYEQY
TRBV6-5	TRBJ2-1	ASSLRSGPYNEQF
TRBV29-1	TRBJ1-5	SVAKGVNQPQH
TRBV27	TRBJ2-7	ASSRVAGGVSYEQY
TRBV6-1	TRBJ1-5	ASSPGLGLEPQH
TRBV7-2	TRBJ2-5	ASSSVSETQY
TRBV20-1	TRBJ2-1	SARDLAGAGHEQF
TRBV7-2	TRBJ2-7	ASSQGQGEGKQY
TRBV21-1	TRBJ2-5	AGRQYQETQY
TRBV29-1	TRBJ1-2	SVGARDSKGYT
TRBV6-1	TRBJ1-2	ASSKDEFYGYT
TRBV19	TRBJ2-2	ASSIGASAGELF
TRBV20-1	TRBJ2-3	SARVGGLAQITDTQY
TRBV20-1	TRBJ1-2	SAGQGATGYT
TRBV10-2	TRBJ1-5	ASSAYRGNQPQH
TRBV27	TRBJ2-7	ASSLGRGGYEQY